This entry lists 26 T cell receptor beta chains sequenced from one sample in a study of Tregs in tolerant kidney transplant recipients. Some clones are missing from TCRdb's copy, which holds only in-frame ones; the method was immunoSEQ multiplex PCR. The data show tens of thousands of clones, 80% to 95% seen once. Specimen: CD4+ T cells from blood, collected before the transplant. The receptors shown here come from a human donor who received a combined kidney and bone marrow transplant.

The chain joins TRBV7-2 to TRBJ2-3; 10 bases fit TRBD1. CDR3 length equals 15 residues. J gave up 6 bases and V 5 bases, and 8 bases lay outside the gene matches. The V gene's germline CDR1 is SGHTA and CDR2 FQGNSA. The CDR3 DNA reads TGTGCCAGCAGCCGAACGGGACAGGGGTTCGATACGCAGTATTTT. It encodes CASSRTGQGFDTQYF. Variable domain in full (rest from reference TRBV7-2 and TRBJ2-3): GAGVSQSPSNKVTEKGKDVELRCDPISGHTALYWYRQSLGQGLEFLIYFQGNSAPDKSGLPSDRFSAERTGGSVSTLTIQRTQQEDSAVYLCASSRTGQGFDTQYFGPGTRLTVL.

The rearrangement links TRBV12-5 to TRBJ2-5, with unresolved D. Germline values: CDR1 LGHNT, CDR2 FRNRAP. V lost 1 base to trimming and J lost 2 bases, with 14 bases between them. The CDR3 is 16 amino acids. CDR3 coding DNA: TGTGCTAGTGGTTTGGGCCTCCCCCATCTACAAGAGACCCAGTACTTC. Its translation is CASGLGLPHLQETQYF.

CDR3 amino acids: CSARGTGGYNEQFF. CDR3 bases: TGCAGCGCCAGGGGGACAGGGGGATACAATGAGCAGTTCTTC. The rearrangement uses TRBV29-1 and TRBJ2-1; 11 bases are shared with TRBD1. Germline CDR1 reads SQVTM; CDR2 reads ANQGSEA. The CDR3 spans 14 residues. V lost 7 bases to trimming and J lost 4 bases; unmatched junction nucleotides: 6.

The gene calls are TRBV14 and TRBJ2-7; TRBD2 matches 10 bases. The CDR3 loop spans 15 amino acids. Unmatched junction bases numbered 7, after V lost 5 bases and J lost 3 bases. Germline V CDR1 and CDR2: SGHDN, FVKESK. CDR3 bases: TGTGCCAGCAGCTCCGGACTAGCGGCCTACTACGAGCAGTACTTC. Its translation is CASSSGLAAYYEQYF.

The chain recombines TRBV11-3 with TRBJ2-1, with D unclear. The CDR3 covers 12 residues. Germline V gene lookup returns CDR1 SGHNT and CDR2 YENEEA. Trimming stripped 1 base from V and 5 bases from J, with 3 bases between. CDR3 residues: CASSLGNNEQFF. CDR3 DNA sequence: TGTGCCAGCAGCTTAGGTAACAATGAGCAGTTCTTC.

The V and J genes are TRBV18 and TRBJ2-5, with 12 bases identical to TRBD1. V trimming: 2 bases; J trimming: 4 bases; junction bases outside the gene matches: 2. Germline V gene lookup returns CDR1 KGHSH and CDR2 LQKENI. The CDR3 extends over 15 amino acids. As DNA, the CDR3 is TGTGCCAGCTCACCAGGGACAGGGGGCCGAGAGACCCAGTACTTC. The encoded protein is CASSPGTGGRETQYF.

The table lists this clone with a few counts. J is TRBJ1-2 and V is TRBV7-9, with no clear D. CDR3 length: 14 residues. CDR1 is SEHNR, CDR2 FQNEAQ, per germline (reference sequence). V was pared by 0 bases and J by 0 bases, with 5 bases between. CDR3 loop: CASSLAGANYGYTF. DNA for the CDR3: TGTGCCAGCAGCTTAGCAGGAGCTAACTATGGCTACACCTTC.

The V call is TRBV18, the J call TRBJ2-3; no reliable D call. There are 14 residues in the CDR3. V gave up 3 bases and J gave up 3 bases, with 10 bases separating them. Germline V gives CDR1 KGHSH, CDR2 LQKENI. The CDR3 sequence: CASSPSVGTDTQYF. CDR3 in DNA: TGTGCCAGCTCACCCTCGGTCGGGACAGATACGCAGTATTTT.

This clone was detected once. The chain joins TRBV12-5 to TRBJ2-1, with 9 bases aligning to TRBD2. The germline V gene encodes CDR1 LGHNT and CDR2 FRNRAP. V was pared by 6 bases and J by 7 bases, with 7 bases of the junction left unmatched. The CDR3 covers 14 residues. CDR3 in amino acids: CASGPGLAGNEQFF. Written as DNA, the CDR3 is TGTGCTAGTGGACCGGGACTAGCTGGGAATGAGCAGTTCTTC.

The rearrangement joins TRBV7-8 to TRBJ1-2; 9 bases are shared with TRBD1. The germline V gene encodes CDR1 SGHVS and CDR2 FQNEAQ. The CDR3 length is 15 residues. Unmatched junction bases numbered 8, after V lost 5 bases and J lost 4 bases. CDR3 in DNA: TGTGCCAGCAGCCCCTGGACAGGGGCTAGCTATGGCTACACCTTC. Its protein is CASSPWTGASYGYTF.

The chain couples TRBV5-1 to TRBJ2-5; perhaps TRBD1 as D (5 bases). Trimming removed 4 bases at V and 5 bases at J, with 21 bases between. The CDR3 is made up of 16 amino acids. The germline V gene encodes CDR1 SGHRS and CDR2 YFSETQ. This CDR3 is CASSPPWAGPGETQYF. CDR3 DNA sequence: TGCGCCAGCAGCCCACCGTGGGCAGGGCCCGGGGAGACCCAGTACTTC.

This rearrangement joins TRBV4-2 to TRBJ2-5; 8 bases map to TRBD2. The trim removed 3 bases at V and 2 bases at J, leaving 5 bases unmatched. This CDR3 contains 15 residues. Looked up from germline, CDR1 is LGHNA and CDR2 is YNFKEQ. CDR3: CASSQGTRTQETQYF. The CDR3 nucleotides are TGTGCCAGCAGCCAGGGGACTAGAACTCAAGAGACCCAGTACTTC.

The V call is TRBV9, the J call TRBJ1-2; D perhaps matches TRBD1 (6 bases). This CDR3 is built from 14 residues. V dropped 3 bases and J dropped 4 bases, with 13 bases sitting between them. Per germline, CDR1 SGDLS and CDR2 YYNGEE. CDR3 sequence reads: CASSGREQGYGYTF. The CDR3 DNA follows: TGTGCCAGCAGCGGTAGAGAACAGGGCTATGGCTACACCTTC.

The chain has TRBV10-3 and TRBJ2-5; no clear D gene. The DNA end is a closer match to TRBJ2-7, so the J assignment may be wrong. Germline V CDR1 and CDR2: ENHRY, SYGVKD. This CDR3 comprises 13 residues. The CDR3 reads CAILSKPTYEQYF. The CDR3 region has the DNA TGTGCCATCCTTTCTAAGCCCACCTACGAGCAGTACTTC.

The CDR3 reads CASSPGTGVYGYTF. The DNA of the CDR3 is TGCGCCAGCAGCCCCGGGACAGGGGTCTATGGCTACACCTTC. This chain connects TRBV5-1 to TRBJ1-2, with 10 bases matching TRBD1. J was trimmed by 4 bases and V by 4 bases; bases with no gene match: 4. CDR1 SGHRS and CDR2 YFSETQ come from the germline V gene. CDR3 size: 14 residues. Together with reference TRBV5-1 and TRBJ1-2, the CDR3 gives the full variable domain: KAGVTQTPRYLIKTRGQQVTLSCSPISGHRSVSWYQQTPGQGLQFLFEYFSETQRNKGNFPGRFSGRQFSNSRSEMNVSTLELGDSALYLCASSPGTGVYGYTFGSGTRLTVV.

The chain is built from TRBV11-3 and TRBJ2-5; tentative D call: TRBD1 (6 bases). The V end lost 5 bases, the J end lost 5 bases, and 24 bases lay between the germline ends. Germline V gene lookup returns CDR1 SGHNT and CDR2 YENEEA. The CDR3 is 17 residues long. The CDR3 spells CASSPKGEKGDGETQYF. The DNA of the CDR3 is TGTGCCAGCAGCCCGAAGGGGGAAAAAGGGGACGGGGAGACCCAGTACTTC.

This rearrangement joins TRBV7-2 to TRBJ2-7, with TRBD2 matching 10 bases. The V gene's germline CDR1 is SGHTA and CDR2 FQGNSA. V lost 1 base, J lost 3 bases, and 0 bases stayed unmatched. CDR3 length: 14 residues. CDR3 DNA: TGTGCCAGCAGCTTAGAGCGGGAGGGCTACGAGCAGTACTTC. Its translation: CASSLEREGYEQYF. The full variable domain, with the rest looked up from reference TRBV7-2 and TRBJ2-7, is GAGVSQSPSNKVTEKGKDVELRCDPISGHTALYWYRQSLGQGLEFLIYFQGNSAPDKSGLPSDRFSAERTGGSVSTLTIQRTQQEDSAVYLCASSLEREGYEQYFGPGTRLTVT.

The genes are TRBV11-3 and TRBJ2-7; TRBD2 might be the D (6 bases). CDR1 and CDR2 (germline): SGHNT, YENEEA. V lost 3 bases and J 6 bases, leaving 12 bases between the germline ends. This CDR3 spans 13 amino acids. DNA of the CDR3: TGTGCCAGCAGCTTGCTAGTGGAGGGCGAGCAGTACTTC. This codes for CASSLLVEGEQYF.

In the case of this clone: Other DNA variants within this sample encode the same CDR3. This chain links TRBV6-6 with TRBJ1-6; 7 bases match TRBD1. V shed 6 bases and J 8 bases; nucleotides not matched to a gene: 4. CDR1 is MNHNY and CDR2 is SVGAGI in the germline V gene (reference sequence). The CDR3 has 13 residues. Here the CDR3 reads CASSRDSYSPLHF. CDR3 nucleotides: TGTGCCAGCAGCCGGGACAGTTATTCACCCCTCCACTTT.

The gene calls are TRBV27 and TRBJ1-2, with D perhaps TRBD1 (6 bases). Trimming left V 5 bases short and J 8 bases short, with 15 bases between. This CDR3 has 13 amino acids. The germline V gene has CDR1 MNHEY and CDR2 SMNVEV (reference sequence). The DNA of the CDR3 is TGTGCCAGCAGTCCTCTCGGGACATACGGCTACACCTTC. Its translation is CASSPLGTYGYTF.

This clone has a single count. The genes are TRBV7-9 and TRBJ1-5; 7 bases align to TRBD1. Germline CDR1 SEHNR, CDR2 FQNEAQ (reference sequence). The junction had 4 bases not matched to a gene; V was cut back by 5 bases and J by 3 bases. The CDR3 has 14 amino acids. CDR3 loop: CASSRTGVNQPQHF. Written as DNA, the CDR3 is TGTGCCAGCAGCCGCACAGGGGTCAATCAGCCCCAGCATTTT.

The chain recombines TRBV30 with TRBJ1-5; possibly TRBD1 for D (5 bases). V lost 1 base and J lost 6, with 7 bases in between. Germline assignment: CDR1 GTSNPN and CDR2 SVGIG (reference sequence). This CDR3 is built from 12 residues. The CDR3 DNA reads as TGTGCCTGGAGTGAGGGGATTCAGCCCCAGCATTTT. This codes for CAWSEGIQPQHF.

This clone showed up just a few times. The rearrangement joins TRBV4-1 to TRBJ1-5; TRBD1 is a possible D gene (6 bases). Between the trimmed V and J ends, which lost 4 bases and 4 bases, there was a span of 17 bases. This CDR3 comprises 16 residues. Germline lookup yields CDR1 MGHRA and CDR2 YSYEKL. CDR3 sequence reads: CASSPSGGPKNQPQHF. In DNA form, the CDR3 reads TGCGCCAGCAGCCCATCCGGGGGGCCGAAGAATCAGCCCCAGCATTTT.

V and J are TRBV4-1 and TRBJ1-3, with D maybe TRBD1 (6 bases). Germline assignment: CDR1 MGHRA and CDR2 YSYEKL. The CDR3 totals 20 residues. The V and J ends lost 0 bases and 0 bases respectively, with 21 bases between them. CDR3 sequence: CASSQERNRVPFTSGNTIYF. In nucleotides, the CDR3 is TGCGCCAGCAGCCAAGAACGGAACAGGGTTCCCTTTACCTCTGGAAACACCATATATTTT.

The chain carries TRBV30 and TRBJ2-7; 9 nucleotides agree with TRBD1. Germline V lookup: CDR1 GTSNPN, CDR2 SVGIG (reference sequence). J was trimmed by 2 bases and V by 3 bases; bases with no gene match: 8. The CDR3 has 15 residues. The CDR3 sequence: CAWRFRDRVAYEQYF. The CDR3 nucleotides read TGTGCCTGGAGATTCCGGGACAGGGTAGCCTACGAGCAGTACTTC. The whole variable domain, remainder taken from reference TRBV30 and TRBJ2-7, is SQTIHQWPATLVQPVGSPLSLECTVEGTSNPNLYWYRQAAGRGLQLLFYSVGIGQISSEVPQNLSASRPQDRQFILSSKKLLLSDSGFYLCAWRFRDRVAYEQYFGPGTRLTVT.

This clone was counted once. J is TRBJ2-2 and V is TRBV6-6, with TRBD2 matching over 7 bases. The CDR3 consists of 15 residues. Germline V gene lookup returns CDR1 MNHNY and CDR2 SVGAGI (reference sequence). The V and J ends lost 5 bases and 3 bases, in that order; junction bases with no gene match: 6. Here the CDR3 DNA reads TGTGCCAGCAGTCCCGGGACTACCCACACCGGGGAGCTGTTTTTT. This translates into CASSPGTTHTGELFF.